One sample yielded the 20 T cell receptor beta chains listed below, sequenced in a study of cytotoxic CD8 clonotypes in ibrutinib-treated CLL. Sequencing used immunoSEQ multiplex PCR; TCRdb keeps in-frame clones, though not all of them. The table records about 200,000 clones, roughly 77% of them present only once. The sample consisted of PBMCs, taken after 12 months of ibrutinib treatment. These receptors originate from a human donor with chronic lymphocytic leukemia.

This clone appeared a single time. The chain recombines TRBV19 with TRBJ1-1; D gene uncertain. The germline V and J ends were trimmed by 3 bases and 3 bases, with 14 bases remaining between them. The CDR3 sequence is 15 residues long. Germline lookup yields CDR1 LNHDA and CDR2 SQIVND (reference sequence). In DNA form, the CDR3 reads TGTGCCAGTAGTATCTCTGGCGGCGCCCACACTGAAGCTTTCTTT. This codes for CASSISGGAHTEAFF.

The chain links TRBV18 to TRBJ1-5; D uncertain. The CDR3 extends over 14 amino acids. Germline CDR1 and CDR2: KGHSH and LQKENI. The V end was cut by 3 bases, the J end by 5 bases, with 11 bases between. The CDR3 nucleotides read TGTGCCAGCTCACCCACAAGAGGTGATCAGCCCCAGCATTTT. Its protein product is CASSPTRGDQPQHF.

This clone has just a few counts. The rearrangement uses TRBV4-1 and TRBJ2-1; D unresolved. In germline, CDR1 is MGHRA, CDR2 YSYEKL. This CDR3 contains 15 residues. Trimming stripped 0 bases from V and 0 bases from J, with 6 bases between. The CDR3: CASSQDRGSYNEQFF. CDR3 coding DNA: TGCGCCAGCAGCCAAGATAGAGGCTCCTACAATGAGCAGTTCTTC.

The CDR3: CASGLVTGEGTGELFF. The CDR3, as DNA: TGTGCTAGTGGTTTGGTAACGGGCGAGGGTACCGGGGAGCTGTTTTTT. The chain is built from TRBV12-5 and TRBJ2-2; possible D gene TRBD2, 5 bases. The germline CDR1 and CDR2 sequences are LGHNT and FRNRAP. The V gene lost 0 bases and the J gene lost 5 bases, with 13 bases spanning the gap. The CDR3 spans 16 residues.

This clone has only a few counts. This chain links TRBV9 with TRBJ2-3; D gene ambiguous. The CDR3 is 15 amino acids. Deletions cut 4 bases from V and 1 base from J, with 13 bases between. CDR1 is SGDLS and CDR2 is YYNGEE in the germline V gene. CDR3 nucleotide sequence: TGTGCCAGCAGCCCAAGGCCCCCTGGCACAGATACGCAGTATTTT. Translated: CASSPRPPGTDTQYF. The full variable domain, with the rest looked up from reference TRBV9 and TRBJ2-3, is DSGVTQTPKHLITATGQRVTLRCSPRSGDLSVYWYQQSLDQGLQFLIQYYNGEERAKGNILERFSAQQFPDLHSELNLSSLELGDSALYFCASSPRPPGTDTQYFGPGTRLTVL.

The chain couples TRBV29-1 to TRBJ2-5, with 8 bases that match TRBD2. This CDR3 region has 14 residues. Germline CDR1 reads SQVTM; CDR2 reads ANQGSEA. The V and J ends lost 4 bases and 5 bases, in that order; junction bases with no gene match: 9. Written as DNA, the CDR3 is TGCAGCGTTGGGTGGGTTAGCGGGAAGGAGACCCAGTACTTC. Translating gives CSVGWVSGKETQYF.

V gene TRBV27 combines with J gene TRBJ1-2; the D gene is possibly TRBD1 (6 bases). The CDR3 sequence is 13 residues long. The V gene lost 3 bases and the J gene lost 8 bases, with 13 bases spanning the gap. Per germline, CDR1 MNHEY and CDR2 SMNVEV (reference sequence). In DNA form, the CDR3 reads TGTGCCAGCAGTTTTTTAGGGGGATGGGGCTACACCTTC. Its translation: CASSFLGGWGYTF.

The rearrangement uses TRBV9 and TRBJ1-2; D possibly corresponds to TRBD1 (6 bases). The CDR3 loop spans 13 amino acids. Trimming pared 0 bases from V and 7 bases from J, leaving 10 bases between. The germline V gene encodes CDR1 SGDLS and CDR2 YYNGEE. CDR3 amino acids: CASSVAGTSGYTF. The CDR3 nucleotides are TGTGCCAGCAGCGTAGCCGGGACATCTGGCTACACCTTC. Full variable domain (remainder filled in from reference TRBV9 and TRBJ1-2): DSGVTQTPKHLITATGQRVTLRCSPRSGDLSVYWYQQSLDQGLQFLIQYYNGEERAKGNILERFSAQQFPDLHSELNLSSLELGDSALYFCASSVAGTSGYTFGSGTRLTVV.

The chain uses TRBV5-6 and TRBJ1-3, with D uncertain. Deletions cut 0 bases from V and 9 bases from J, with 7 bases between. Germline V gene data show CDR1 as SGHDT and CDR2 as YYEEEE. The length of the CDR3 is 12 residues. Written as DNA, the CDR3 is TGTGCCAGCAGCTTGGGGAAATCCACCATATATTTT. It encodes CASSLGKSTIYF.

The genes are TRBV9 and TRBJ2-2; 9 bases agree with TRBD2. Germline loops: CDR1 SGDLS, CDR2 YYNGEE. Trimming at V came to 2 bases and at J to 8 bases, leaving 7 bases not matched to a gene. The CDR3 length is 15 residues. The CDR3 loop is CASSVGGGASGELFF. The CDR3 DNA sequence: TGTGCCAGCAGCGTCGGCGGGGGGGCTTCAGGGGAGCTGTTTTTT.

This rearrangement joins TRBV21-1 to TRBJ1-2; the table names TRBD1, a call not compared with the DNA. TRBV21-1 is classified as a pseudogene. The CDR3 runs 14 residues. CDR3 protein: CASIYGQFGYGYTF. The CDR3 nucleotides read TGTGCCAGCATTTATGGACAGTTTGGCTATGGCTACACCTTC.

The CDR3 DNA reads TGTGCCTGGAGTGTACTACGGGGGAGCTCCTATAATTCACCCCTCCACTTT. This encodes CAWSVLRGSSYNSPLHF. The chain has TRBV30 and TRBJ1-6; D is perhaps TRBD1 (5 bases). V was pared by 0 bases and J by 0 bases, with 12 bases between. This CDR3 is 17 amino acids long. Germline values: CDR1 GTSNPN, CDR2 SVGIG (reference sequence).

The chain employs TRBV18 and TRBJ2-5; 7 nucleotides agree with TRBD1. V gave up 6 bases and J gave up 4 bases; unmatched junction bases: 11. The CDR3 spans 15 residues. From germline, CDR1 is KGHSH and CDR2 LQKENI. For the CDR3, the DNA is TGTGCCAGCTCTCAAGAGACAGGGTCCGCAGAGACCCAGTACTTC. Protein sequence: CASSQETGSAETQYF.

The chain combines TRBV18 with TRBJ2-7, with 7 bases that match TRBD1. Germline V gene lookup returns CDR1 KGHSH and CDR2 LQKENI. This CDR3 is built from 15 residues. V lost 3 bases to trimming and J lost 6 bases; unmatched junction nucleotides: 11. This CDR3 is CASSPGTAVSGEQYF. In DNA form, the CDR3 reads TGTGCCAGCTCACCCGGGACAGCCGTCTCGGGCGAGCAGTACTTC.

The J gene is TRBJ1-5, the V gene TRBV11-2; the D is unclear. CDR1 is SGHAT, CDR2 FQNNGV, per germline. With 0 bases removed from V and 3 bases from J, the gap between germline ends came to 12 bases. The CDR3 runs to 16 residues. This CDR3 is CASSLDVRHYNQPQHF. CDR3 bases: TGTGCCAGCAGCTTAGATGTCCGACACTACAATCAGCCCCAGCATTTT. Full variable domain (outside the CDR3, taken from reference TRBV11-2 and TRBJ1-5): EAGVAQSPRYKIIEKRQSVAFWCNPISGHATLYWYQQILGQGPKLLIQFQNNGVVDDSQLPKDRFSAERLKGVDSTLKIQPAKLEDSAVYLCASSLDVRHYNQPQHFGDGTRLSIL.

There are a few counts of this clone. This sequence joins TRBV9 and TRBJ2-7; 9 bases are shared with TRBD2. The CDR3 covers 15 residues. Germline-derived CDR1 and CDR2 are SGDLS and YYNGEE. V lost 0 bases to trimming and J lost 8 bases; unmatched junction nucleotides: 9. Written as DNA, the CDR3 is TGTGCCAGCAGCGTAGCTCTGCGGGAGGGCCAGAAGCAGTACTTC. Translation gives CASSVALREGQKQYF.

This chain links TRBV19 with TRBJ1-2; unclear D gene. Trimming pared 8 bases from V and 5 bases from J, leaving 15 bases between. In germline, CDR1 is LNHDA, CDR2 SQIVND (reference sequence). This CDR3 comprises 13 residues. Here the CDR3 DNA reads TGTGCCAGTGGCTCCGGAGAGTCTTATGGCTACACCTTC. Translation gives CASGSGESYGYTF.

Note on this clone: Given a much more abundant clone one base away, this may be a read error. The chain combines TRBV7-1 with TRBJ1-1, with TRBD1 matching over 7 bases. TRBV7-1 is an ORF, with its function uncertain. The length of the CDR3 is 12 residues. The trim removed 5 bases at V and 4 bases at J, leaving 1 base unmatched. DNA of the CDR3: TGTGCCAGCAGCCCAGGGGGCACTGAAGCTTTCTTT. Protein sequence: CASSPGGTEAFF.

The V gene is TRBV2, the J gene TRBJ1-5; no definite D call. The CDR3 extends over 12 amino acids. V shed 7 bases and J shed 0 bases, with 4 bases lying between them. Germline CDR1 and CDR2: SNHLY and FYNNEI. For the CDR3, the DNA is TGTGCCAGCACGGGTAGCAATCAGCCCCAGCATTTT. This gives the protein CASTGSNQPQHF.

This chain uses TRBV5-1 with TRBJ2-1; D is unresolved. V was shortened by 0 bases and J by 6 bases, with 7 bases between the two germline ends. The CDR3 sequence is 13 residues long. Germline assignment: CDR1 SGHRS and CDR2 YFSETQ. The CDR3 DNA sequence: TGCGCCAGCAGCTTGGACGGACGCAATGAGCAGTTCTTC. It translates to CASSLDGRNEQFF.